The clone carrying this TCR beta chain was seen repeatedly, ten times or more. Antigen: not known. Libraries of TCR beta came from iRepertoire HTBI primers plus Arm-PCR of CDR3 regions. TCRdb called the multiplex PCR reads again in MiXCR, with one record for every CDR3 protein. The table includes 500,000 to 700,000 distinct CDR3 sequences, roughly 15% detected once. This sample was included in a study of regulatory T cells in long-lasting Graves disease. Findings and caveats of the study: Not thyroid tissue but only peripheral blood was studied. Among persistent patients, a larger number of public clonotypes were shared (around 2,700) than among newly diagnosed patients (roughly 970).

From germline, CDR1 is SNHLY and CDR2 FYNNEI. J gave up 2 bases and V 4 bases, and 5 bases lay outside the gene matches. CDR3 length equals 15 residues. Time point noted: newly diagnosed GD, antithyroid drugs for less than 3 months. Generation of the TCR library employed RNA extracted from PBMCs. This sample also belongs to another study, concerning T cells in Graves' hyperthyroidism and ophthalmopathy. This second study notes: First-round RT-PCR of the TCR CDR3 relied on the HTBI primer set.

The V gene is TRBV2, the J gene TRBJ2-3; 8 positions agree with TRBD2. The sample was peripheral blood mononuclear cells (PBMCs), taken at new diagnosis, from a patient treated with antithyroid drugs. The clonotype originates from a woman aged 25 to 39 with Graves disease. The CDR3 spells CASSVGSGTTDTQYF. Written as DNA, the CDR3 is TGTGCCAGCAGTGTCGGTAGCGGGACCACAGATACGCAGTATTTT.